What follows is one T cell receptor (beta chain) and its context. The antigen is not known. This sample was taken from a study of cytomegalovirus exposure and HLA in healthy donors. General study points: Among the sequence variants, a highly shared cluster was likely an artifact of sequencing. Association of 16,951 TCR beta sequences with HLA alleles was found at 0.05 false discovery rate in a later analysis.

The V and J ends lost 0 bases and 5 bases respectively, with 6 bases between them. The CDR3 length is 13 residues. CDR1 and CDR2 (germline): MGHRA, YSYEKL. It was with 60 Vbeta and 13 Jbeta primers that the PCR ran. Produced via immunoSEQ multiplex PCR; TCRdb's table is partial and in-frame only. The sample lists over 120,000 clones, around four fifths seen once, with 1.2% to 1.5% in the top ten. The chain combines TRBV4-1 with TRBJ2-3; D is uncertain. The sequenced material came from PBMCs. The receptor comes from a man aged 25 to 45 in good health and CMV-seropositive. CDR3 bases: TGCGCCAGCAGCCAAGATCCCGTAGATACGCAGTATTTT. This encodes CASSQDPVDTQYF.